This T cell receptor beta chain was observed in a study of T cells after yellow fever vaccination. Study observations and caveats: One caveat is that FACS-sorted repertoires could contain abundant clonotypes contaminating from the bulk population. Boosting was followed by the reappearance of most primary-vaccination clones (just under 98% CD4, under 90% CD8). Peaking on day 5 versus 15, the secondary response was faster but weaker.

Germline loops: CDR1 SGHDT, CDR2 YYEEEE. Trimming left V 5 bases short and J 0 bases short, with 7 bases between. The CDR3 consists of 13 residues. The table lists this clonotype with many counts. Its specificity is unknown. Conversion of TCR transcripts into cDNA relied on 5'RACE template switching, which added a universal primer site and UMIs. TCRdb reanalysed the 5' RACE reads using MiXCR and keeps one entry per CDR3 protein. The table lists about 310,000 distinct CDR3 sequences, around 3.9% of them singletons. The source material was PBMCs, sampled on the day of the yellow fever booster vaccination. The V call is TRBV5-6, the J call TRBJ2-3; D is undetermined. The TCR was taken from a man aged 18 to 30 who received the YFV17D yellow fever vaccine. In DNA form, the CDR3 reads TGTGCCAGCAGACAGACTAGCACAGATACGCAGTATTTT. This translates into CASRQTSTDTQYF.